This is a list of T cell receptor beta chains from one sample in a study of blood T cell repertoires in COVID-19. Data came from immunoSEQ multiplex PCR; TCRdb stores just in-frame clones and leaves some out. The table shows 150,000 to 200,000 clones, with less than 90% occurring only once. The specimen sequenced was peripheral blood. These receptors originate from a man in his 70s with active or convalescent COVID-19. CDR3s include the opening cysteine and the closing phenylalanine or tryptophan. Clone sizes are given selectively: once, few, many, or a class where the clone is expanded.

clone size	V gene	J gene	CDR3 protein
.	TRBV5-6	TRBJ2-3	CASSLVGRGSDTQYF
.	TRBV29-1	TRBJ2-7	CSVEFGGRVNEQYF
once	TRBV9	TRBJ2-7	CASSVGDTAYEQYF
.	TRBV5-1	TRBJ1-2	CASSSGLPYGYTF
.	TRBV9	TRBJ2-3	CASSPHRLADTDTQYF
.	TRBV28	TRBJ2-3	CASSPGLAGADTQYF
.	TRBV19	TRBJ1-4	CASSATAGNEKLFF
.	TRBV30	TRBJ2-7	CAWSQQGASEQYF
.	TRBV28	TRBJ2-1	CASSSRGHNEQFF
.	TRBV7-2	TRBJ2-7	CASSVWTGFYEQYF
.	TRBV2	TRBJ2-5	CASSFGRGEETQYF
few	TRBV7-9	TRBJ2-5	CASSIIAGVVETQYF
.	TRBV7-2	TRBJ2-1	CASNPGLAQTNQFF
.	TRBV18	TRBJ1-2	CASSDLPGQGMFGYTF
.	TRBV27	TRBJ1-3	CASSLSGAPGNTIYF
once	TRBV5-4	TRBJ1-4	CASSLGRGLRGEKLFF
few	TRBV5-1	TRBJ2-6	CASSLGQGANVLTF
.	TRBV30	TRBJ1-6	CAWSRGGRVRSPLHF
once	TRBV5-6	TRBJ1-5	CASSLNSGEPQHF
.	TRBV5-5	TRBJ1-2	CASSSEGGRGYTF
.	TRBV19	TRBJ1-1	CASEGNRVNTEAFF
.	TRBV7-8	TRBJ2-7	CASSLQVVAYEQYF
few	TRBV5-1	TRBJ2-7	CASSFTTGTRGYEQYF
.	TRBV12-5	TRBJ1-1	CASGFSGNTEAFF
.	TRBV28	TRBJ2-7	CASRSLAGPRGEQYF
.	TRBV5-1	TRBJ2-2	CASSSTGQKFANTGELFF
.	TRBV11-2	TRBJ1-6	CASSLGHTALYNSPLHF
.	TRBV5-6	TRBJ1-1	CASSFGDYSEAFF
.	TRBV6-2/TRBV6-3	TRBJ2-6	CASSYRGGDSGANVLTF
.	TRBV13	TRBJ2-3	CASSHRTSPRTDTQYF
few	TRBV12-3/TRBV12-4	TRBJ2-4	CASARHAENIQYF
.	TRBV7-8	TRBJ1-5	CASSLNRGISNQPQHF
few	TRBV11-2	TRBJ2-5	CASSKTGDDQETQYF
.	TRBV3-1/TRBV3-2	TRBJ1-6	CASSQEWGQNSPLHF
.	TRBV10-3	TRBJ2-4	CAISETSDGGLEYF
.	TRBV29-1	TRBJ1-2	CSVVDRGRIYGYTF
.	TRBV7-6	TRBJ1-6	CASSLLQGNNSPLHF
once	TRBV3-1/TRBV3-2	TRBJ1-6	CASTPGRGSNSPLHF
.	TRBV29-1	TRBJ2-7	CSVGTASYEQYF
once	TRBV19	TRBJ1-1	CASSRQGVNTEAFF
.	TRBV6-1	TRBJ2-3	CASSEEWGRTDTQYF
.	TRBV5-5	TRBJ2-2	CASSPGLAGNTGELFF
.	TRBV19	TRBJ2-5	CASSIRGTQETQYF
.	TRBV6-5	TRBJ1-2	CASTTGAYGYTF
.	TRBV6-5	TRBJ1-1	CASSPPTGGTEAFF
.	TRBV19	TRBJ1-3	CASSIWDLQGASGNTIYF
.	TRBV16	TRBJ1-1	CASSQDMDSKAFF
.	TRBV10-3	TRBJ1-2	CAISQQDKAYGYTF
.	TRBV18	TRBJ2-1	CASSAQLALSSYNEQFF
.	TRBV6-2/TRBV6-3	TRBJ2-7	CASSPWDRGSYEQYF
.	TRBV14	TRBJ1-2	CASSQTDRTGYTF
.	TRBV18	TRBJ2-5	CASSPFRYQETQYF
.	TRBV12-5	TRBJ2-7	CATLRGSPTYEQYF
once	TRBV7-8	TRBJ2-7	CASSFGQGGSYEQYF
.	TRBV30	TRBJ2-3	CARGTTDTQYF
.	TRBV30	TRBJ1-1	CAWSQGALGSNEAFF
.	TRBV3-1/TRBV3-2	TRBJ2-2	CASQRQGVNTGELFF